Below, one T cell receptor beta chain is given with its context. Its specificity is unknown. The source of the sample is a study of T cell repertoires in cytomegalovirus infection. Study findings and constraints: Using cumulative public TCR beta family frequency, the authors identified those who carried CMV together with the relevant HLA.

TCRdb re-called the reads through MiXCR, storing one row per CDR3 protein. This sample has some 560,000 distinct CDR3 sequences; about 40% occur once, and the top ten carry about half. Trimming shortened V by 1 base and J by 3 bases, and 16 bases separated the two germline ends. From germline, CDR1 is SGHAT and CDR2 FQNNGV. The CDR3 totals 18 residues. The TCR comes from a human donor in good health (CMV status not recorded). Some clones in this sample may be carry-over from other donors' samples. The chain links TRBV11-2 to TRBJ2-6; perhaps TRBD2 as D (5 bases). The sequencing used cultured PBMCs, collected from culture after CMV antigen stimulation. CDR3 amino acids: CASSLVRADTFGANVLTF. The DNA for the CDR3 is TGTGCCAGCAGCTTAGTGAGGGCAGATACCTTTGGGGCCAACGTCCTGACTTTC.